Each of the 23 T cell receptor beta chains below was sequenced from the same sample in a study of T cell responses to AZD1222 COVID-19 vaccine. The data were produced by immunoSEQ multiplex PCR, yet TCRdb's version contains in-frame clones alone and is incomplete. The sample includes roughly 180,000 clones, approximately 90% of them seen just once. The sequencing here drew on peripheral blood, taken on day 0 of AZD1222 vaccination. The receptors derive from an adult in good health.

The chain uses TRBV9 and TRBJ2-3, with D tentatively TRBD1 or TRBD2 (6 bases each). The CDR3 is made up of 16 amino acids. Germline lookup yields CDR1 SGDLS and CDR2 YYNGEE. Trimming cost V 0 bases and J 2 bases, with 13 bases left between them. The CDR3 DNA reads TGTGCCAGCAGCGTAGGGGGGGACACCCTCACAGATACGCAGTATTTT. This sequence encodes CASSVGGDTLTDTQYF. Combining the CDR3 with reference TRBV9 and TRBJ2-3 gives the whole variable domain DSGVTQTPKHLITATGQRVTLRCSPRSGDLSVYWYQQSLDQGLQFLIQYYNGEERAKGNILERFSAQQFPDLHSELNLSSLELGDSALYFCASSVGGDTLTDTQYFGPGTRLTVL.

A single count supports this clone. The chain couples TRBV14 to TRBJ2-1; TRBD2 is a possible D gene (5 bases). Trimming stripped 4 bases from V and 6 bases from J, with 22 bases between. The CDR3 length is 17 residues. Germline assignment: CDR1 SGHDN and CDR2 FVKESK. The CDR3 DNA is TGTGCCAGCAGCCGAAGGGCGGGTTTTCCCGGTAGCAATGAGCAGTTCTTC. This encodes CASSRRAGFPGSNEQFF. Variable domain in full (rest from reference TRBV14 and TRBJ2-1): EAGVTQFPSHSVIEKGQTVTLRCDPISGHDNLYWYRRVMGKEIKFLLHFVKESKQDESGMPNNRFLAERTGGTYSTLKVQPAELEDSGVYFCASSRRAGFPGSNEQFFGPGTRLTVL.

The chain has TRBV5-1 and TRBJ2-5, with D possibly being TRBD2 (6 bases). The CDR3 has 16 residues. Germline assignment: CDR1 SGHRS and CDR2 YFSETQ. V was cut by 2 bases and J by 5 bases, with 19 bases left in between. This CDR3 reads CASSFVGGLIAETQYF. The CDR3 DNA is TGCGCCAGCAGCTTCGTCGGAGGACTAATAGCGGAGACCCAGTACTTC.

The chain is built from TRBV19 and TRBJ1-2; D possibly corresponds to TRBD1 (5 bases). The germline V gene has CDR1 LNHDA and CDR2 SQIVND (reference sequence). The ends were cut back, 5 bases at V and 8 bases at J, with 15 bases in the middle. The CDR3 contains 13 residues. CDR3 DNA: TGTGCCAGTAGTGGGGACCTCAGATGGGGCTACACCTTC. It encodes CASSGDLRWGYTF.

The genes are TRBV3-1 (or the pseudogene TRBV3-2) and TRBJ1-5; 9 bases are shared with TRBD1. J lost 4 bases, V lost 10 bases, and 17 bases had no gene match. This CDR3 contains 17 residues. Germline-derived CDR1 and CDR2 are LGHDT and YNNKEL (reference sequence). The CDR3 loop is CANLHYRGLVRNQPQHF. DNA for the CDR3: TGTGCCAACCTACACTACAGGGGGCTGGTTCGGAATCAGCCCCAGCATTTT.

CDR3 loop: CASSTRTGIENSPLHF. The CDR3 nucleotides are TGTGCCAGCTCGACCCGTACAGGGATTGAGAATTCACCCCTCCACTTT. The chain has TRBV18 and TRBJ1-6; the D gene is possibly TRBD1 (6 bases). This CDR3 has 16 residues. CDR1 and CDR2 from the germline V gene are KGHSH and LQKENI. V was shortened by 6 bases and J by 7 bases, with 19 bases between the two germline ends.

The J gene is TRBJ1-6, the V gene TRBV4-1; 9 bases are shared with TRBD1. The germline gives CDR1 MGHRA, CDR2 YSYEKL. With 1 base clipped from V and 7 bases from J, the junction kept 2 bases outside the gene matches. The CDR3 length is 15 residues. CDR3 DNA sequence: TGCGCCAGCAGCCAAGCGACAGGGGGAAATTCACCCCTCCACTTT. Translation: CASSQATGGNSPLHF.

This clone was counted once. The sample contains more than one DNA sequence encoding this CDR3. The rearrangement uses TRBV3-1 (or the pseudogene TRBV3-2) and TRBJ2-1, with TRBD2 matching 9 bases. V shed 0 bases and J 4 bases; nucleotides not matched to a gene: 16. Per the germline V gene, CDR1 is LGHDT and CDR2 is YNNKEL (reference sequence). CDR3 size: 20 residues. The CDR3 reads CASSQDRTSGPSSTYNEQFF. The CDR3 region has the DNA TGTGCCAGCAGCCAAGATCGAACTAGCGGGCCATCAAGTACGTACAATGAGCAGTTCTTC.

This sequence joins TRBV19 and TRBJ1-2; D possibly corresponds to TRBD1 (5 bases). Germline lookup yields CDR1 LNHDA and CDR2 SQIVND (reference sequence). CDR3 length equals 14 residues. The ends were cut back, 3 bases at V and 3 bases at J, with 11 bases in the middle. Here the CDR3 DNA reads TGTGCCAGTAGTATCCCCGGCAGGGACTATGGCTACACCTTC. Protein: CASSIPGRDYGYTF.

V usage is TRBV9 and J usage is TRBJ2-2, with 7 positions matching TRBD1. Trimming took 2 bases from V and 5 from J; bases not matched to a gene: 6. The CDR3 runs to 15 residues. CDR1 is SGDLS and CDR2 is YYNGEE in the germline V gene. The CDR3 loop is CASSVGQGETGELFF. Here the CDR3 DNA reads TGTGCCAGCAGCGTTGGCCAGGGGGAGACCGGGGAGCTGTTTTTT.

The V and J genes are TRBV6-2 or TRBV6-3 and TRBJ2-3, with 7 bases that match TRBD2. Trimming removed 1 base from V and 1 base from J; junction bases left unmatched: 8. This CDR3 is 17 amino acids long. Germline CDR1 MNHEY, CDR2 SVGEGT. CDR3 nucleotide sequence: TGTGCCAGCAGTTACTTGACTAGCTGGGTTGGCACAGATACGCAGTATTTT. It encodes CASSYLTSWVGTDTQYF.

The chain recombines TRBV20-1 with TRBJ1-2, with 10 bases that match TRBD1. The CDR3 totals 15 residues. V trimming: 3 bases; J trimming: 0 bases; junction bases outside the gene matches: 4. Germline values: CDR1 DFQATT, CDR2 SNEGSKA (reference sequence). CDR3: CSASGQGEANYGYTF. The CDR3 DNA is TGCAGTGCTAGTGGACAGGGGGAAGCTAACTATGGCTACACCTTC.

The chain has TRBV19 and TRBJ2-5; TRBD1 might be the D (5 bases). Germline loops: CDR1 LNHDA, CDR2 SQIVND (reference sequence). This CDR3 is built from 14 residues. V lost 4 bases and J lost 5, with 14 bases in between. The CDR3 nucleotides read TGTGCCAGTAGTAGGCGCCAGGGTGCGGAGACCCAGTACTTC. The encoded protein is CASSRRQGAETQYF. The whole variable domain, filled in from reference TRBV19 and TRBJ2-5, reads DGGITQSPKYLFRKEGQNVTLSCEQNLNHDAMYWYRQDPGQGLRLIYYSQIVNDFQKGDIAEGYSVSREKKESFPLTVTSAQKNPTAFYLCASSRRQGAETQYFGPGTRLLVL.

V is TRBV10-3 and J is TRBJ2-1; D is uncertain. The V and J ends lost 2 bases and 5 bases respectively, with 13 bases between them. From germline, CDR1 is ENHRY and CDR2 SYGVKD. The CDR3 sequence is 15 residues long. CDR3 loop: CAISEQRGRNNEQFF. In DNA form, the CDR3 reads TGTGCCATCAGTGAGCAACGCGGACGTAACAATGAGCAGTTCTTC.

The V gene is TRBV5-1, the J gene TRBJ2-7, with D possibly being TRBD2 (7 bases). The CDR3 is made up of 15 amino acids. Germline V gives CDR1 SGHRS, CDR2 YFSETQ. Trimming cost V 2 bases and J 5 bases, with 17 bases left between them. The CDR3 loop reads CASSLGGASLNEQYF. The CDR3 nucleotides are TGCGCCAGCAGCTTAGGGGGGGCAAGTTTGAACGAGCAGTACTTC.

This CDR3 is CASSQDGEKLFF. The CDR3 DNA reads TGCGCCAGCAGCCAAGATGGTGAAAAACTGTTTTTT. The rearrangement joins TRBV4-1 to TRBJ1-4; the D is unclear. The CDR3 spans 12 residues. Germline V lookup: CDR1 MGHRA, CDR2 YSYEKL. V dropped 0 bases and J dropped 7 bases, with 3 bases sitting between them.

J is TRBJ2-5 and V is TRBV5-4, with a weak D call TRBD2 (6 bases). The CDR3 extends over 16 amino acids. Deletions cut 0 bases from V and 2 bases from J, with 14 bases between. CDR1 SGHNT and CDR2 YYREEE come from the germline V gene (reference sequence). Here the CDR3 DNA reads TGTGCCAGCAGCTTGGAAGGTCGGCGGGGTCAAGAGACCCAGTACTTC. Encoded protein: CASSLEGRRGQETQYF.

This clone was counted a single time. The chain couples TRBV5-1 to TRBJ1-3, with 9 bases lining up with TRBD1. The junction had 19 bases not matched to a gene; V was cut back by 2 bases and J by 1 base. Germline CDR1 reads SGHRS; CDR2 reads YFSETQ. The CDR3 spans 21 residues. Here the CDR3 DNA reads TGCGCCAGCAGCTTTAAAAACCGGGACAGGGAGATTCTAAAATCTGGAAACACCATATATTTT. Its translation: CASSFKNRDREILKSGNTIYF.

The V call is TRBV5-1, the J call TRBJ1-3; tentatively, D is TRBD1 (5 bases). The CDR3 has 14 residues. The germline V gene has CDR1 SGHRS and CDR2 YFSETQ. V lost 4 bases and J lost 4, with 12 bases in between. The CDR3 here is CASSRGGVGNTIYF. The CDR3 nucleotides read TGCGCCAGCAGCCGCGGGGGGGTCGGAAACACCATATATTTT.

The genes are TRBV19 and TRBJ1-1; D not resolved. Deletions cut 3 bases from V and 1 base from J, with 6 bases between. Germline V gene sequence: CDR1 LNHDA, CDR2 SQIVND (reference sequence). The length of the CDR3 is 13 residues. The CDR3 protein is CASSILANTEAFF. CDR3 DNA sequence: TGTGCCAGTAGTATTCTGGCGAACACTGAAGCTTTCTTT.

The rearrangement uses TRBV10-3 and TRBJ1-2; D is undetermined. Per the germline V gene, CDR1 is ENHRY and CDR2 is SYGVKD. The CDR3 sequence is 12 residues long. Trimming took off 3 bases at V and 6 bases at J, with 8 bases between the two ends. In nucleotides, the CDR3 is TGTGCCATCAGTGATTACAGCAATGGCTACACCTTC. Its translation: CAISDYSNGYTF.

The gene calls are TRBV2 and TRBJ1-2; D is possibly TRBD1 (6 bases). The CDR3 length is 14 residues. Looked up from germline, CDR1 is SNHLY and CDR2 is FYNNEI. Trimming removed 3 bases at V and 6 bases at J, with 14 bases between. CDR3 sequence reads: CASSELRGTNGYTF. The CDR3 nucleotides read TGTGCCAGCAGTGAGCTGCGAGGGACAAATGGCTACACCTTC.

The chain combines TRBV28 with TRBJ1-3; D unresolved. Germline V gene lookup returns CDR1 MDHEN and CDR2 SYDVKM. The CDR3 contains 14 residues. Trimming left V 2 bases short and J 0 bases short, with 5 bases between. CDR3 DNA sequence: TGTGCCAGCAGTTTACTCGGCTCTGGAAACACCATATATTTT. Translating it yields CASSLLGSGNTIYF.